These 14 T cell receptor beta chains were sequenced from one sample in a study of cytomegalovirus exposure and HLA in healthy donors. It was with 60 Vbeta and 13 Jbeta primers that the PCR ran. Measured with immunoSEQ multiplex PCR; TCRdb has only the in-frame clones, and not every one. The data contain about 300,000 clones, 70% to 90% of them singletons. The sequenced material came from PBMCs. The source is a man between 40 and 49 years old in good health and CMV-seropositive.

The CDR3 here is CATGDSGELFF. DNA of the CDR3: TGTGCCACCGGGGATTCCGGGGAGCTGTTTTTT. V gene TRBV6-5 combines with J gene TRBJ2-2, with a possible D match to TRBD2 (5 bases). The CDR3 extends over 11 amino acids. Germline V gene data show CDR1 as MNHEY and CDR2 as SVGAGI. V was pared by 10 bases and J by 6 bases, with 9 bases between.

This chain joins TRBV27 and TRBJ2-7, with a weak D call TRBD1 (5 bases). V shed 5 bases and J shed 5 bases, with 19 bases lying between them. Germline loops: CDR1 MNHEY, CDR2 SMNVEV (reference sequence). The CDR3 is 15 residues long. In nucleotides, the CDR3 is TGTGCCAGCAGTCCGATTCAGGGTGGTCTCGACGAGCAGTACTTC. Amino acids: CASSPIQGGLDEQYF.

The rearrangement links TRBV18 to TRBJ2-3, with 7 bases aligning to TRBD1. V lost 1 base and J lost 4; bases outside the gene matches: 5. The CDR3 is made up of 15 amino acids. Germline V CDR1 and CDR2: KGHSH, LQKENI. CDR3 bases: TGTGCCAGCTCACCACGCCAGGGGGTGTCAGATACGCAGTATTTT. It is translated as CASSPRQGVSDTQYF.

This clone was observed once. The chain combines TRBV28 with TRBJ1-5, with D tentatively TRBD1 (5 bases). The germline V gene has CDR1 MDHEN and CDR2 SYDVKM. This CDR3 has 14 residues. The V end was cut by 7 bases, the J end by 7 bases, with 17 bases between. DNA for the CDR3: TGTGCCAGCAACCCCGGGGGGGTTAGCCAGCCCCAGCATTTT. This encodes CASNPGGVSQPQHF.

Here the CDR3 reads CASSYGLAVYEQYF. The DNA for the CDR3 is TGTGCCAGCAGTTACGGGCTGGCCGTTTACGAGCAGTACTTC. The chain couples TRBV6-5 to TRBJ2-7, with D unresolved. This CDR3 spans 14 amino acids. CDR1 and CDR2 (germline): MNHEY, SVGAGI. Trimming took 2 bases from V and 4 from J, leaving 12 bases between them.

CDR3 in DNA: TGCACCAGCAGCCCCCTACTGGGCACCTACGAGCAGTACTTC. Encoded protein: CTSSPLLGTYEQYF. This rearrangement joins TRBV1 to TRBJ2-7; the table calls TRBD1, which could not be checked here. TRBV1 is described as a pseudogene. The CDR3 is 14 amino acids.

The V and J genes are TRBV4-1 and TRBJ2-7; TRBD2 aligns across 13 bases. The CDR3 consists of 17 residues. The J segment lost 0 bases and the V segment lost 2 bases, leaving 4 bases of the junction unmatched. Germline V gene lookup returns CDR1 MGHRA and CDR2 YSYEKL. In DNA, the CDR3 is TGCGCCAGCAGCCAACCTACTAGCGGGAGGGCCTCCTACGAGCAGTACTTC. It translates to CASSQPTSGRASYEQYF.

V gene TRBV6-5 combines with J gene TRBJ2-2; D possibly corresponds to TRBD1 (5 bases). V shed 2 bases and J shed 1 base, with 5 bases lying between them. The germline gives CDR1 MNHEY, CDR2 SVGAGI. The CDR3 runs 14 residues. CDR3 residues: CASSYDRNTGELFF. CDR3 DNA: TGTGCCAGCAGTTACGACAGGAACACCGGGGAGCTGTTTTTT.

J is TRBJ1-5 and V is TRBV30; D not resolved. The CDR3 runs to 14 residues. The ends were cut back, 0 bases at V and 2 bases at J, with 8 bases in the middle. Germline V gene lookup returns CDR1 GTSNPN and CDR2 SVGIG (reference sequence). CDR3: CAWSVRSGNQPQHF. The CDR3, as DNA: TGTGCCTGGAGTGTACGGTCGGGCAATCAGCCCCAGCATTTT.

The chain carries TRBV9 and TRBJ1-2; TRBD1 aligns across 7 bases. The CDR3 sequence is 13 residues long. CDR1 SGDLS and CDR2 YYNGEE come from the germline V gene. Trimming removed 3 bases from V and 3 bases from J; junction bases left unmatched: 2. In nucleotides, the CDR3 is TGTGCCAGCAGCGCCCAGGGGGACTATGGCTACACCTTC. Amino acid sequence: CASSAQGDYGYTF.

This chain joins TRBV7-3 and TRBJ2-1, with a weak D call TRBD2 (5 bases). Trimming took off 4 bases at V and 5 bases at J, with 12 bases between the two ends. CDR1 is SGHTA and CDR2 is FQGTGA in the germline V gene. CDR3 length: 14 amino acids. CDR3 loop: CASSSAGLNNEQFF. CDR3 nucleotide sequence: TGTGCCAGCAGCTCGGCGGGTCTAAACAATGAGCAGTTCTTC.

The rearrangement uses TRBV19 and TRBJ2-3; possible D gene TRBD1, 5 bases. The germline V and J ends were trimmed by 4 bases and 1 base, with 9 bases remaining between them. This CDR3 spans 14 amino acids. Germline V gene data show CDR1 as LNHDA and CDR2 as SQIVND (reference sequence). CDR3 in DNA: TGTGCCAGTAGTACCGGACACCGCACAGATACGCAGTATTTT. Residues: CASSTGHRTDTQYF.

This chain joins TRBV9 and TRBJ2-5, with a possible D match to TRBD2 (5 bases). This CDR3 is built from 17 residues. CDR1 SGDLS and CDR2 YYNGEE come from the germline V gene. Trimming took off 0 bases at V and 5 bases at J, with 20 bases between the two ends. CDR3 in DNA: TGTGCCAGCAGCGTAGCCCCGGAGGTCGAGATCAGGGAGACCCAGTACTTC. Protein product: CASSVAPEVEIRETQYF.

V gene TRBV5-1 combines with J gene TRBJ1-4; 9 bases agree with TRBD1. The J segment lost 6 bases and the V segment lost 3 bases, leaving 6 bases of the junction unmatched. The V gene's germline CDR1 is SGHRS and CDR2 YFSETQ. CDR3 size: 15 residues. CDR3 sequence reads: CASSSGTGLDEKLFF. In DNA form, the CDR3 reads TGCGCCAGCAGCTCAGGGACAGGGTTGGATGAAAAACTGTTTTTT.